The 14 T cell receptor beta chains listed next were all sequenced from one sample in a study of beta chain features in type 1 diabetes. Expressed TCRB transcripts were sequenced because the isolated RNA had all been reverse transcribed beforehand. The repertoire was sequenced with immunoSEQ multiplex PCR; TCRdb's copy has only in-frame clones and lacks some. The table lists 430,000 or so clones, around 10% of them singletons, with 0.046% in the top ten. The sequencing input was naive CD4+ T cells from blood. The receptor set was obtained from a woman aged 18-29 years in good health.

The genes are TRBV7-2 and TRBJ2-7, with D hard to call. CDR3 length: 14 amino acids. Germline V gives CDR1 SGHTA, CDR2 FQGNSA. Trimming pared 0 bases from V and 3 bases from J, leaving 9 bases between. The CDR3 here is CASSLALLGYEQYV. For the CDR3, the DNA is TGTGCCAGCAGCTTAGCGCTACTCGGCTACGAGCAGTACGTC.

This clone turned up a few times. The genes are TRBV4-3 and TRBJ2-1, with 13 nucleotides matching TRBD2. J was trimmed by 7 bases and V by 1 base; bases with no gene match: 4. The CDR3 has 16 amino acids. CDR1 is LGHNA and CDR2 is YSLEER in the germline V gene. CDR3 coding DNA: TGCGCCAGCAGCCAAGGACTAGCGGGAGGCCCTAATGAGCAGTTCTTC. Translating gives CASSQGLAGGPNEQFF.

CDR3 in amino acids: CAISEGTSGSFYNEQFF. In nucleotides, the CDR3 is TGTGCCATCAGTGAAGGGACTAGCGGGAGTTTTTACAATGAGCAGTTCTTC. This chain joins TRBV10-3 and TRBJ2-1; 14 nucleotides line up with TRBD2. This CDR3 is 17 amino acids long. Trimming took 3 bases from V and 4 from J; bases not matched to a gene: 5. Germline values: CDR1 ENHRY, CDR2 SYGVKD.

The chain joins TRBV29-1 to TRBJ2-7; D gene uncertain. The CDR3 sequence is 14 residues long. The V end lost 1 base, the J end lost 7 bases, and 17 bases lay between the germline ends. Per germline, CDR1 SQVTM and CDR2 ANQGSEA. CDR3 sequence: CSVEGFLLGGEQYF. For the CDR3, the DNA is TGCAGCGTTGAAGGTTTCCTTTTAGGTGGAGAGCAGTACTTC.

The chain carries TRBV9 and TRBJ2-5, with D perhaps TRBD2 (5 bases). This CDR3 contains 14 residues. Germline V gene lookup returns CDR1 SGDLS and CDR2 YYNGEE. Trimming removed 0 bases from V and 5 bases from J, with 11 bases in between. The DNA of the CDR3 is TGTGCCAGCAGCGTAGGAGGGAAACGCGAGACCCAGTACTTC. This sequence encodes CASSVGGKRETQYF.

The chain links TRBV28 to TRBJ2-5, with D perhaps assigned TRBD1 or TRBD2 (6 bases each). Trimming cost V 3 bases and J 9 bases, with 17 bases left between them. Germline CDR1 and CDR2: MDHEN and SYDVKM. The CDR3 is 14 residues long. CDR3 protein: CASSFPRGLGAQYF. CDR3 DNA: TGTGCCAGCAGTTTCCCCCGGGGGCTTGGGGCCCAGTACTTC.

This chain joins TRBV2 and TRBJ2-7; D not resolved. The CDR3 sequence is 16 residues long. Germline V gene lookup returns CDR1 SNHLY and CDR2 FYNNEI. V lost 3 bases to trimming and J lost 7 bases, with 22 bases between them. The CDR3 DNA follows: TGTGCCAGCAGTGATGCCCGACTCTCTGGGTTTAGGGAGCAGTACGTC. Amino acid sequence: CASSDARLSGFREQYV.

The gene calls are TRBV4-3 and TRBJ2-1; D unresolved. The CDR3 loop spans 16 amino acids. Trimming stripped 4 bases from V and 3 bases from J, with 16 bases between. Germline V lookup: CDR1 LGHNA, CDR2 YSLEER. CDR3 sequence: CASSLQAPNDYNEQFF. The CDR3, as DNA: TGCGCCAGCAGCCTCCAAGCGCCAAATGACTACAATGAGCAGTTCTTC.

J is TRBJ1-4 and V is TRBV30; D call uncertain. V lost 3 bases, J lost 6 bases, and 11 bases lay in between. Germline loops: CDR1 GTSNPN, CDR2 SVGIG (reference sequence). The CDR3 runs to 13 residues. CDR3 DNA: TGTGCCTGGAGACTCGACGGATATGAAAAACTGTTTTTT. Amino acid sequence: CAWRLDGYEKLFF. Full variable domain (remainder filled in from reference TRBV30 and TRBJ1-4): SQTIHQWPATLVQPVGSPLSLECTVEGTSNPNLYWYRQAAGRGLQLLFYSVGIGQISSEVPQNLSASRPQDRQFILSSKKLLLSDSGFYLCAWRLDGYEKLFFGSGTQLSVL.

This clone appeared a few times. Within the sample, other DNA sequences also encode this same CDR3. The V gene is TRBV7-2, the J gene TRBJ2-5; D is unresolved. Deletions cut 0 bases from V and 5 bases from J, with 10 bases between. Germline lookup yields CDR1 SGHTA and CDR2 FQGNSA. This CDR3 has 14 amino acids. CDR3 in amino acids: CASSLAGFGETQYF. The CDR3 DNA is TGTGCCAGCAGCTTAGCAGGGTTCGGGGAGACCCAGTACTTC.

This clone was picked up a small number of times. The gene calls are TRBV5-1 and TRBJ2-1; 7 bases fit TRBD1. V shed 5 bases, J shed 0 bases, and the junction held 5 bases outside the gene matches. This CDR3 region has 15 residues. The germline CDR1 and CDR2 sequences are SGHRS and YFSETQ. CDR3 region: CASRQGRSSYNEQFF. DNA of the CDR3: TGCGCCAGCAGACAGGGGCGAAGCTCCTACAATGAGCAGTTCTTC.

The sample holds a few counts of this clone. The J gene is TRBJ2-7, the V gene TRBV15; D is perhaps TRBD2 (5 bases). Trimming stripped 9 bases from V and 3 bases from J, with 18 bases between. The CDR3 runs 14 residues. CDR1 and CDR2 (germline): LNHNV, YYDKDF (reference sequence). The CDR3 sequence is CATSPSPGGYEQYV. The CDR3 DNA is TGTGCCACATCCCCCAGCCCAGGAGGCTACGAGCAGTACGTC.

Only a few counts were recorded for this clone. The chain links TRBV5-6 to TRBJ2-4; 9 bases map to TRBD1. The CDR3 is 17 residues long. The trim removed 4 bases at V and 0 bases at J, leaving 8 bases unmatched. In germline, CDR1 is SGHDT, CDR2 YYEEEE. CDR3 sequence (DNA): TGTGCCAGCAGCCGAGGACAGGGGACGTTAGCCAAAAACATTCAGTACTTC. Translating gives CASSRGQGTLAKNIQYF.

The V gene is TRBV7-9, the J gene TRBJ2-5; TRBD1 agrees at 10 bases. The CDR3 is 14 residues long. Losses at the gene ends were 4 bases for V and 7 bases for J; bases not matched to a gene: 6. CDR1 is SEHNR and CDR2 is FQNEAQ in the germline V gene (reference sequence). The DNA of the CDR3 is TGTGCCAGCAGCTCGAGACAGGGGGCTGTGACCCAGTACTTC. Translation: CASSSRQGAVTQYF.